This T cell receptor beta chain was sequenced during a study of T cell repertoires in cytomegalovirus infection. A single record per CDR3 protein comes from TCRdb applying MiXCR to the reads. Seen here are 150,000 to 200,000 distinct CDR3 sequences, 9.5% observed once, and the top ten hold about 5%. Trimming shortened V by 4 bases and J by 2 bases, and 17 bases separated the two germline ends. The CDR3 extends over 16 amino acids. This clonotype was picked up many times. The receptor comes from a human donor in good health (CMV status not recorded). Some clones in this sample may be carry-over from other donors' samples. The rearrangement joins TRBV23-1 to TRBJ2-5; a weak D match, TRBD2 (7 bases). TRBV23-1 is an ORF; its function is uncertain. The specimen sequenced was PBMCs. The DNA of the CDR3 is TGCGCCAGCAGTCTAAAAGGGGGGGAGAAACAAGAGACCCAGTACTTC. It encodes CASSLKGGEKQETQYF.